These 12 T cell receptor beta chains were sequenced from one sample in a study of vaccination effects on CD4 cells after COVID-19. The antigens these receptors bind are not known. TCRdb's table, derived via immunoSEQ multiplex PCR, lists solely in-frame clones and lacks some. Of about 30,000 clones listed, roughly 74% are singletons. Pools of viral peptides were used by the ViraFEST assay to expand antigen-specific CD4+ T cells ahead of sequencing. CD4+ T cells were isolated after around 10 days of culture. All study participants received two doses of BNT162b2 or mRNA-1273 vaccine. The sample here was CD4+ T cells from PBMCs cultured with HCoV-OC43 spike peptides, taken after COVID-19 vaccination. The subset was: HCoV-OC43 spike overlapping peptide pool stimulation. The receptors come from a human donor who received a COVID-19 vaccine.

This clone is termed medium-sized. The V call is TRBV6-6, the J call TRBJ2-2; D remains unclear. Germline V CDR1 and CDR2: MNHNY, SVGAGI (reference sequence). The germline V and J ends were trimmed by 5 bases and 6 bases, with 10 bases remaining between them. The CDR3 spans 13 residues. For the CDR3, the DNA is TGTGCCAGCAGTCCATCCCGGGCCGGGGAGCTGTTTTTT. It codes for CASSPSRAGELFF.

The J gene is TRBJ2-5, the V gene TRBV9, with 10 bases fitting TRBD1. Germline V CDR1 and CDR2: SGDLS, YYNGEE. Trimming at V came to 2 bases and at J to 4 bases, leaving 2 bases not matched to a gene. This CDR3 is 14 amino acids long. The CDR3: CASSVDRGRETQYF. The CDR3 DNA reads TGTGCCAGCAGCGTTGACAGGGGGCGAGAGACCCAGTACTTC.

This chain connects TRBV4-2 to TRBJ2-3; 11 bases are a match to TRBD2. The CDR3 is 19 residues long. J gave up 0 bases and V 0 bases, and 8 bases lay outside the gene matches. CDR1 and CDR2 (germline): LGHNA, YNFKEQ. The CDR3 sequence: CASSQEGRLAGFSTDTQYF. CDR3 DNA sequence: TGTGCCAGCAGCCAAGAAGGGAGACTAGCGGGATTTAGCACAGATACGCAGTATTTT.

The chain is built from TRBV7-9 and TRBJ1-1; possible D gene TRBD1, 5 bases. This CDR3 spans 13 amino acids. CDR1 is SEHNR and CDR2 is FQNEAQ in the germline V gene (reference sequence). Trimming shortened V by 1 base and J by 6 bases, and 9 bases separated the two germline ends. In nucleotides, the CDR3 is TGTGCCAGCAGCTTAGGACAGTGGGCTGAAGCTTTCTTT. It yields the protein CASSLGQWAEAFF. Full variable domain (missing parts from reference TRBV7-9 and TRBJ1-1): DTGVSQNPRHKITKRGQNVTFRCDPISEHNRLYWYRQTLGQGPEFLTYFQNEAQLEKSRLLSDRFSAERPKGSFSTLEIQRTEQGDSAMYLCASSLGQWAEAFFGQGTRLTVV.

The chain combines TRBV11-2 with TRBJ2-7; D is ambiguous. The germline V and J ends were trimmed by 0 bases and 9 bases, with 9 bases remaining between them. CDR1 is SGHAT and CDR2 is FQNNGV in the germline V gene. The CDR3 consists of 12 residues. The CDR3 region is CASSLEVFGQYF. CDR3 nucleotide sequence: TGTGCCAGCAGCTTAGAAGTCTTCGGGCAGTACTTC.

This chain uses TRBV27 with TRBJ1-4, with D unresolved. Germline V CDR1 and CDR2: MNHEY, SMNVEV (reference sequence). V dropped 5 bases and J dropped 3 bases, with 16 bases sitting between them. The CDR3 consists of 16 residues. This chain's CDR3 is CASSNSLWQPNEKLFF. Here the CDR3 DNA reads TGTGCCAGCAGTAATTCTCTCTGGCAGCCTAATGAAAAACTGTTTTTT.

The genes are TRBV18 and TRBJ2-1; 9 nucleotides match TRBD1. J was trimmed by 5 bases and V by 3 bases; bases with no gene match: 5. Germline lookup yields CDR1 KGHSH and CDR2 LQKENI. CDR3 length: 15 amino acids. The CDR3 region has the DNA TGTGCCAGCTCACCCGGGACAGGGAGGGACAATGAGCAGTTCTTC. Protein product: CASSPGTGRDNEQFF. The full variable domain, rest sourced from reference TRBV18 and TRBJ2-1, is NAGVMQNPRHLVRRRGQEARLRCSPMKGHSHVYWYRQLPEEGLKFMVYLQKENIIDESGMPKERFSAEFPKEGPSILRIQQVVRGDSAAYFCASSPGTGRDNEQFFGPGTRLTVL.

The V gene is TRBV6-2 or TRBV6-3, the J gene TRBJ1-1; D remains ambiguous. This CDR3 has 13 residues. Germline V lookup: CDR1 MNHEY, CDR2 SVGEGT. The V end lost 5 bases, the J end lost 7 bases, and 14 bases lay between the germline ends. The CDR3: CASSDPRHFEAFF. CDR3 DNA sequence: TGTGCCAGCAGTGACCCTCGACATTTTGAAGCTTTCTTT.

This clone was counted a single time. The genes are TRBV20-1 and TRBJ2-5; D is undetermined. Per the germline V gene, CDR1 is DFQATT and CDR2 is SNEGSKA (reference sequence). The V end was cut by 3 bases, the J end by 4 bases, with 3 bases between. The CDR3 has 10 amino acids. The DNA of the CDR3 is TGCAGTGCTAGTTCAGAGACCCAGTACTTC. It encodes CSASSETQYF.

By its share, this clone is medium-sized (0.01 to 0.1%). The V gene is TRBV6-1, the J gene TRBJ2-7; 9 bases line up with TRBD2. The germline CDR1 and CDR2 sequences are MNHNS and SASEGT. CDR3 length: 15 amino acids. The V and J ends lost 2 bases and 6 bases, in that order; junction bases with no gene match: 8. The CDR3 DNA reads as TGTGCCAGCAGTGAAAGTAGTAGCGGGAGTAGCGAGCAGTACTTC. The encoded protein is CASSESSSGSSEQYF.

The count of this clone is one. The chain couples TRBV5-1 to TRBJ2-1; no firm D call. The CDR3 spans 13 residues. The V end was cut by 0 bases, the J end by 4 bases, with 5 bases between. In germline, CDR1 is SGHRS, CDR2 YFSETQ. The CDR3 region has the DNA TGCGCCAGCAGCTTGGGAACTTACAATGAGCAGTTCTTC. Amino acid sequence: CASSLGTYNEQFF.

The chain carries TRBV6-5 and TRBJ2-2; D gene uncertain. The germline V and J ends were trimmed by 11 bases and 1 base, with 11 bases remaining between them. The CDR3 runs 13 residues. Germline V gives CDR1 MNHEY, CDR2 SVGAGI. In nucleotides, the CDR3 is TGTGCCTCCAAGACTGGGAACACCGGGGAGCTGTTTTTT. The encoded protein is CASKTGNTGELFF.